The 8 T cell receptor beta chains presented below share a single source sample, sequenced in a study of T cell repertoires in cytomegalovirus infection (dated by TCRdb to about 2019). The reads were generated on an Illumina HiSeq 1500. The public reads were reanalyzed by TCRdb: fastp trimming at Q25, MiXCR alignment, in-frame beta chains only. Identical CDR3 protein sequences are pooled into one entry, listed with their most common genes and DNA. For this sample there are about 490,000 distinct CDR3 sequences; approximately 25% appear just once. Less than 15% of the sample goes to the ten largest clones. Sequenced material: PBMCs. The receptor source for this set is a human donor in good health (CMV status not recorded). Some clones in this sample may be carry-over from other donors' samples.

This clonotype has just a few counts. This rearrangement joins TRBV28 to TRBJ1-1; D is perhaps TRBD1 (5 bases). CDR1 and CDR2 (germline): MDHEN, SYDVKM. The CDR3 has 17 residues. V lost 4 bases and J 4 bases, leaving 22 bases between the germline ends. CDR3 in amino acids: CASSSHLTQGKGTEAFF. CDR3 DNA sequence: TGTGCCAGCAGTTCCCACTTAACCCAGGGTAAGGGCACTGAAGCTTTCTTT.

Many counts were recorded for this clonotype. V and J are TRBV6-1 and TRBJ1-2; 7 nucleotides line up with TRBD1. The CDR3 runs to 13 residues. Germline loops: CDR1 MNHNS, CDR2 SASEGT. V lost 6 bases to trimming and J lost 4 bases; unmatched junction nucleotides: 5. The CDR3 DNA is TGTGCCAGCAGACACGGGACAGCCTATGGCTACACCTTC. Protein: CASRHGTAYGYTF.

This chain connects TRBV11-2 to TRBJ2-2; 9 bases are shared with TRBD2. In germline, CDR1 is SGHAT, CDR2 FQNNGV. The CDR3 runs 15 residues. The V segment lost 6 bases and the J segment 3 bases; nucleotides outside the gene matches: 5. The CDR3 sequence: CASRPRLADTGELFF. The CDR3 bases are TGTGCCAGCAGACCGCGACTAGCGGACACCGGGGAGCTGTTTTTT.

The chain employs TRBV6-6 and TRBJ2-5, with 7 bases aligning to TRBD2. This CDR3 is 14 amino acids long. Losses at the gene ends were 5 bases for V and 3 bases for J; bases not matched to a gene: 6. Germline CDR1 is MNHNY and CDR2 is SVGAGI (reference sequence). CDR3 nucleotides: TGTGCCAGCAGTCTAGGACGGGGGGAAGAGACCCAGTACTTC. Translated, it gives CASSLGRGEETQYF.

This clonotype was recorded many times. V is TRBV7-8 and J is TRBJ2-3; D gene uncertain. Germline lookup yields CDR1 SGHVS and CDR2 FQNEAQ. CDR3 length: 12 amino acids. Deletions cut 5 bases from V and 12 bases from J, with 15 bases between. The chain's CDR3 is CASSHGGATQYF. DNA for the CDR3: TGTGCCAGCAGCCATGGTGGAGCTACTCAGTATTTT. The whole variable domain, filled in from reference TRBV7-8 and TRBJ2-3, reads GAGVSQSPRYKVAKRGQDVALRCDPISGHVSLFWYQQALGQGPEFLTYFQNEAQLDKSGLPSDRFFAERPEGSVSTLKIQRTQQEDSAVYLCASSHGGATQYFGPGTRLTVL.

Turning to this clonotype: A read error may produce the germline difference seen at one junction end. This chain connects TRBV7-6 to TRBJ1-6; D not resolved. The CDR3 has 15 residues. Germline CDR1 and CDR2: SGHVS and FNYEAQ. CDR3 sequence: CTSSRQISVDSPLHF. CDR3 nucleotides: TGTACCAGCAGCCGTCAGATAAGCGTTGATTCACCCCTCCACTTT. Complete variable domain (other parts from reference TRBV7-6 and TRBJ1-6): GAGVSQSPRYKVTKRGQDVALRCDPISGHVSLYWYRQALGQGPEFLTYFNYEAQQDKSGLPNDRFSAERPEGSISTLTIQRTEQRDSAMYRCTSSRQISVDSPLHFGNGTRLTVT.

This clonotype was seen a handful of times. This sequence joins TRBV2 and TRBJ1-4; D uncertain. Germline values: CDR1 SNHLY, CDR2 FYNNEI. The V end lost 2 bases, the J end lost 3 bases, and 10 bases lay between the germline ends. CDR3 length: 15 residues. CDR3 in amino acids: CASSESLGSNEKLFF. CDR3 coding DNA: TGTGCCAGCAGTGAATCCCTCGGTTCTAATGAAAAACTGTTTTTT.

This clonotype has more than one count but fewer than ten. The chain links TRBV20-1 to TRBJ2-7; 8 bases align to TRBD2. With V trimmed by 6 bases and J by 7 bases, 14 bases remained unmatched. The CDR3 length is 14 residues. Germline assignment: CDR1 DFQATT and CDR2 SNEGSKA (reference sequence). The DNA for the CDR3 is TGCAGTGCCCTAATCCCGGGAGGGCCGAGGGAGCAGTACTTC. The encoded protein is CSALIPGGPREQYF.